This T cell receptor (beta chain) was documented in a study of cytomegalovirus exposure and HLA in healthy donors. Study results and caveats: Another analysis was done later, and it associated 16,951 TCR beta sequences with HLA alleles at 0.05 false discovery rate. Productive rates of about 87% or about 30% were seen for most TCR beta V segments in an earlier analysis.

Vbeta (60) and Jbeta (13) primers were used in the PCR. The method was immunoSEQ multiplex PCR; TCRdb's version includes in-frame clones alone and lacks a portion of them. The table records about 190,000 clones, about 90% of them present only once. Comment on this clone: The target antigen is unknown.

Germline V gives CDR1 MGHRA, CDR2 YSYEKL. V was trimmed by 1 base and J by 4 bases, leaving 15 bases between them. The CDR3 loop spans 16 amino acids. The sequenced material came from PBMCs. The V gene is TRBV4-1, the J gene TRBJ2-3, with a weak D call TRBD2 (6 bases). The sequence came from a boy between 2 and 10 years old in good health and CMV-seronegative. The CDR3 nucleotides read TGCGCCAGCAGCCAAGTGGAGACTAGTAGGGCAGATACGCAGTATTTT. This codes for CASSQVETSRADTQYF.